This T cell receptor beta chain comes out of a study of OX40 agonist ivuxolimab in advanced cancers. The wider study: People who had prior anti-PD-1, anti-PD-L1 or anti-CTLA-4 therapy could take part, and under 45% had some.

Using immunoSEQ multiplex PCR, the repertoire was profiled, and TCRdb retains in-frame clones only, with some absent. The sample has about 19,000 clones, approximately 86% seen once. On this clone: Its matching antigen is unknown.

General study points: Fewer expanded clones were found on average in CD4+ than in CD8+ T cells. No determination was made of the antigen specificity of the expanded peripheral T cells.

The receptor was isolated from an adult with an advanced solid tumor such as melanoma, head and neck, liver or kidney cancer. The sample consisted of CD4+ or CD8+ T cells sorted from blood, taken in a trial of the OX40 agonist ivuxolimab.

The CDR3 here is CASSLRVRGADSNQPQHF. CDR3 DNA sequence: TGTGCCAGCAGCTTGAGGGTCAGAGGAGCAGACAGCAATCAGCCCCAGCATTTT. The chain links TRBV5-8 to TRBJ1-5; no clear D. Germline V CDR1 and CDR2: SGHTS, YDEGEE. The CDR3 runs to 18 residues. The V end lost 1 base, the J end lost 1 base, and 18 bases lay between the germline ends. The whole variable domain, remainder taken from reference TRBV5-8 and TRBJ1-5, is EAGVTQSPTHLIKTRGQQATLRCSPISGHTSVYWYQQALGLGLQFLLWYDEGEERNRGNFPPRFSGRQFPNYSSELNVNALELEDSALYLCASSLRVRGADSNQPQHFGDGTRLSIL.